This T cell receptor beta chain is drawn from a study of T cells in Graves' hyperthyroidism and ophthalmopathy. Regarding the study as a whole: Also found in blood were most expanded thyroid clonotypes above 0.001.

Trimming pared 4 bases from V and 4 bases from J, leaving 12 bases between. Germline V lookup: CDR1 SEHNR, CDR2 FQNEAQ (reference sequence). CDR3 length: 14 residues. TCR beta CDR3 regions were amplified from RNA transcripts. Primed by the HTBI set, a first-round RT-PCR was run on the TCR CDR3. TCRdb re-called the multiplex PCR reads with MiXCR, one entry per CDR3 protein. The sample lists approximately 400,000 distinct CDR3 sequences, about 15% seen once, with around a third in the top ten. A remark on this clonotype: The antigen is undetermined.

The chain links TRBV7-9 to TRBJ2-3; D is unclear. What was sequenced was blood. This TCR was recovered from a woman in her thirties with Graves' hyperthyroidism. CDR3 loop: CASSSLSEADTQYF. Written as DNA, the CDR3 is TGTGCCAGCAGCTCATTGAGCGAAGCAGATACGCAGTATTTT.